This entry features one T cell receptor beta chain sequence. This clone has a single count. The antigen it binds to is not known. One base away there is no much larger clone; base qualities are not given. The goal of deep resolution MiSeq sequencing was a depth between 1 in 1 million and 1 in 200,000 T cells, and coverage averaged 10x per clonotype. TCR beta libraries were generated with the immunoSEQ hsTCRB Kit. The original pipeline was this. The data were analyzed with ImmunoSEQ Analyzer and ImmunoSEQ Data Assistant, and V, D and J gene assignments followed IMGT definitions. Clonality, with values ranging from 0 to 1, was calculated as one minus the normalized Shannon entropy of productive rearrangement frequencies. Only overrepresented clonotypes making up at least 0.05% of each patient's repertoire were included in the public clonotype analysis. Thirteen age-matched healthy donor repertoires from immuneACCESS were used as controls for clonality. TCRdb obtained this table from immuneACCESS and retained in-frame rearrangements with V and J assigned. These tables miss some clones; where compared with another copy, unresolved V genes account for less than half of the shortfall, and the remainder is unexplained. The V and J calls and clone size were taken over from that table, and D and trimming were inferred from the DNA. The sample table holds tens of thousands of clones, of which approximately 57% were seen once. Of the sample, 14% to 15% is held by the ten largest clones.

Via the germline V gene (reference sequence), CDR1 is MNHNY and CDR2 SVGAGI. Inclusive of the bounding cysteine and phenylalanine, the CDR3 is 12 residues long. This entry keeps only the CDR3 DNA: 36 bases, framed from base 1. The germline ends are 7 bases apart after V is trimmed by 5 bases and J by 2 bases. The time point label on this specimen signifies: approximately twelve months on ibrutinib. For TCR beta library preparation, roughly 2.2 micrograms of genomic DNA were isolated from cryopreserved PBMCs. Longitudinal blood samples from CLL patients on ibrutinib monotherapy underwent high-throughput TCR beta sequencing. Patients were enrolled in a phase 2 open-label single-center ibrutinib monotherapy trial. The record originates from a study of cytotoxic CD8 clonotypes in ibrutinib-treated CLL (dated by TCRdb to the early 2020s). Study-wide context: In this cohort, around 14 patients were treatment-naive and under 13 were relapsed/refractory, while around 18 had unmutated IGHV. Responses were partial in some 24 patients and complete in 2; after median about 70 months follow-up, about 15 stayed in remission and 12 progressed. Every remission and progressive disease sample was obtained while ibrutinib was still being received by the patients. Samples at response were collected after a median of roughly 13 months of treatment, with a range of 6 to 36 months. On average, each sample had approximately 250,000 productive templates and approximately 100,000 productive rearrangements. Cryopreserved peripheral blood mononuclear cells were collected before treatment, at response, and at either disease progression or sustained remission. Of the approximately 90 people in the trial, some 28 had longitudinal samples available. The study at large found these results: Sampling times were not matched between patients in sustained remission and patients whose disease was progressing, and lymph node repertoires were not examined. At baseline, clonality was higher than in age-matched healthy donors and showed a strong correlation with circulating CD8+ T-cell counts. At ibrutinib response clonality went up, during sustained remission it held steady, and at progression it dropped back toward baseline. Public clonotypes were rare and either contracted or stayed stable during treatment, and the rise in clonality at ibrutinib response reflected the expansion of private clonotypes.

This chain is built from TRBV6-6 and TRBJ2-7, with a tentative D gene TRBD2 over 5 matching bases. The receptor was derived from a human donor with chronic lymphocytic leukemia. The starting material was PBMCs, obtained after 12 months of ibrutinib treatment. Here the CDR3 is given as CASSHGAYEQYF. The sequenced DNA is TGTGCCAGCAGTCACGGGGCCTACGAGCAGTACTTC.